What follows are 20 T cell receptor beta chains derived from one specimen sequenced in a study of PD-L1 blockade in urothelial cancer. As to time point: peripheral blood 6 weeks after treatment start. Assay: immunoSEQ multiplex PCR; the TCRdb copy retains only in-frame clones and omits some. The table shows roughly 100,000 clones, with around four fifths occurring only once. The sample here was PBMCs, taken around atezolizumab (anti-PD-L1) treatment. The receptor source for this set is a man between 65 and 79 years old with urothelial cancer.

V and J are TRBV29-1 and TRBJ1-5, with D unclear. Deletions cut 4 bases from V and 1 base from J, with 17 bases between. Germline V gene data show CDR1 as SQVTM and CDR2 as ANQGSEA. The CDR3 has 16 residues. The DNA for the CDR3 is TGCAGCGTTGTAATGGGAGGGTCGGAAAGCAATCAGCCCCAGCATTTT. Translation: CSVVMGGSESNQPQHF. Complete variable domain (other parts from reference TRBV29-1 and TRBJ1-5): SAVISQKPSRDICQRGTSLTIQCQVDSQVTMMFWYRQQPGQSLTLIATANQGSEATYESGFVIDKFPISRPNLTFSTLTVSNMSPEDSSIYLCSVVMGGSESNQPQHFGDGTRLSIL.

J is TRBJ2-7 and V is TRBV5-4, with D maybe TRBD2 (7 bases). Germline CDR1 and CDR2: SGHNT and YYREEE (reference sequence). CDR3 length: 12 amino acids. V was clipped by 6 bases and J by 7 bases, with 14 bases between them. The CDR3 is CASTQEGGEQYF. The CDR3 DNA reads TGTGCCAGCACCCAAGAGGGGGGGGAGCAGTACTTC.

The chain has TRBV11-2 and TRBJ2-6; a weak D match, TRBD2 (6 bases). V lost 5 bases to trimming and J lost 4 bases, with 12 bases between them. Germline lookup yields CDR1 SGHAT and CDR2 FQNNGV. The CDR3 contains 15 residues. The CDR3 region has the DNA TGTGCCAGCAGCCGTTGGGGGGACGGGGCCAACGTCCTGACTTTC. This sequence encodes CASSRWGDGANVLTF.

The rearrangement links TRBV19 to TRBJ1-1, with a possible D match to TRBD1 (5 bases). Germline V CDR1 and CDR2: LNHDA, SQIVND (reference sequence). V lost 10 bases and J lost 1, with 13 bases in between. CDR3 length: 13 residues. In DNA form, the CDR3 reads TGTGCCACCTCGACAGTGAGGAACACTGAAGCTTTCTTT. Its translation: CATSTVRNTEAFF.

V gene TRBV6-1 combines with J gene TRBJ2-1; no reliable D call. CDR1 is MNHNS and CDR2 is SASEGT in the germline V gene. The CDR3 totals 12 residues. V lost 6 bases, J lost 4 bases, and 7 bases lay in between. For the CDR3, the DNA is TGTGCCAGCAGCCTACTTTACAATGAGCAGTTCTTC. As protein: CASSLLYNEQFF.

This clone was observed a handful of times. V is TRBV4-1 and J is TRBJ2-1; 7 bases line up with TRBD2. V shed 1 base and J 3 bases; nucleotides not matched to a gene: 6. CDR1 and CDR2 from the germline V gene are MGHRA and YSYEKL. This CDR3 contains 16 residues. The CDR3 coding sequence is TGCGCCAGCAGCCAAGGCGGGAGACCATTCTACAATGAGCAGTTCTTC. Protein: CASSQGGRPFYNEQFF.

This clone was observed a single time. This chain links TRBV7-2 with TRBJ2-7; maybe TRBD2 (5 bases). CDR1 and CDR2 from the germline V gene are SGHTA and FQGNSA. The CDR3 runs 17 residues. Trimming cost V 1 base and J 5 bases, with 21 bases left between them. The CDR3: CASSLVGEYFSYDEQYF. CDR3 sequence (DNA): TGTGCCAGCAGCTTAGTCGGGGAATACTTCTCCTACGACGAGCAGTACTTC.

The chain combines TRBV19 with TRBJ1-1, with D possibly matching TRBD1 (5 bases). The germline gives CDR1 LNHDA, CDR2 SQIVND (reference sequence). This CDR3 comprises 13 residues. The germline V and J ends were trimmed by 3 bases and 4 bases, with 9 bases remaining between them. CDR3 coding DNA: TGTGCCAGTAGTATTCAAAGGGGCACTGAAGCTTTCTTT. Translating gives CASSIQRGTEAFF.

Comments on this clone: This CDR3 is also generated by other DNA sequences in the sample. The chain combines TRBV5-1 with TRBJ2-5, with 7 bases lining up with TRBD2. Trimming removed 0 bases from V and 5 bases from J; junction bases left unmatched: 1. Germline-derived CDR1 and CDR2 are SGHRS and YFSETQ. The CDR3 extends over 13 amino acids. The CDR3 here is CASSLAAGETQYF. CDR3 coding DNA: TGCGCCAGCAGCTTGGCAGCGGGGGAGACCCAGTACTTC.

The CDR3 here is CASSGGRNTEAFF. Written as DNA, the CDR3 is TGTGCCAGTAGTGGGGGCCGGAACACTGAAGCTTTCTTT. The genes are TRBV19 and TRBJ1-1; TRBD1 is a possible D gene (6 bases). The CDR3 contains 13 residues. Trimming cost V 5 bases and J 1 base, with 8 bases left between them. The germline CDR1 and CDR2 sequences are LNHDA and SQIVND (reference sequence). Variable domain in full (rest from reference TRBV19 and TRBJ1-1): DGGITQSPKYLFRKEGQNVTLSCEQNLNHDAMYWYRQDPGQGLRLIYYSQIVNDFQKGDIAEGYSVSREKKESFPLTVTSAQKNPTAFYLCASSGGRNTEAFFGQGTRLTVV.

V is TRBV29-1 and J is TRBJ1-2, with 8 bases lining up with TRBD1. Unmatched junction bases numbered 8, after V lost 5 bases and J lost 6 bases. CDR1 and CDR2 from the germline V gene are SQVTM and ANQGSEA. This CDR3 comprises 13 residues. The CDR3 sequence is CSVTSTGADGYTF. As DNA, the CDR3 is TGCAGCGTTACCTCGACAGGGGCGGATGGCTACACCTTC.

The chain combines TRBV15 with TRBJ2-7; a weak D match, TRBD2 (6 bases). Germline CDR1 reads LNHNV; CDR2 reads YYDKDF (reference sequence). The V end was cut by 1 base, the J end by 3 bases, with 7 bases between. The CDR3 sequence is 13 residues long. CDR3 DNA: TGTGCCACCAGCAGAGCGGACTACTACGAGCAGTACTTC. Translation gives CATSRADYYEQYF. Based on the CDR3 plus reference TRBV15 and TRBJ2-7, the full variable domain is DAMVIQNPRYQVTQFGKPVTLSCSQTLNHNVMYWYQQKSSQAPKLLFHYYDKDFNNEADTPDNFQSRRPNTSFCFLDIRSPGLGDTAMYLCATSRADYYEQYFGPGTRLTVT.

Regarding this clone: At the DNA level, this CDR3 is encoded by other sequences in the same sample as well. The chain recombines TRBV6-1 with TRBJ1-2; a possible D gene is TRBD1 (5 bases). V lost 2 bases to trimming and J lost 7 bases, with 11 bases between them. Germline lookup yields CDR1 MNHNS and CDR2 SASEGT. CDR3 length equals 13 residues. CDR3 bases: TGTGCCAGCAGTGAAAGCCGGGGGGGTGGCTACACCTTC. It yields the protein CASSESRGGGYTF.

V gene TRBV27 combines with J gene TRBJ2-3; D is possibly TRBD2 (7 bases). The germline V gene has CDR1 MNHEY and CDR2 SMNVEV (reference sequence). The length of the CDR3 is 15 residues. V was cut by 2 bases and J by 6 bases, with 15 bases left in between. CDR3 loop: CASSLGGGPVDTQYF. For the CDR3, the DNA is TGTGCCAGCAGTTTAGGGGGGGGGCCGGTTGATACGCAGTATTTT.

The CDR3 here is CASSLVGGDEKLFF. Written as DNA, the CDR3 is TGTGCCAGCAGCTTAGTCGGGGGGGATGAAAAACTGTTTTTT. The chain employs TRBV7-9 and TRBJ1-4, with D maybe TRBD1 (5 bases). The CDR3 loop spans 14 amino acids. The V gene's germline CDR1 is SEHNR and CDR2 FQNEAQ (reference sequence). Trimming left V 1 base short and J 6 bases short, with 9 bases between.

This clone was picked up a small number of times. The chain combines TRBV7-2 with TRBJ1-4, with 7 positions matching TRBD1. Germline loops: CDR1 SGHTA, CDR2 FQGNSA. V lost 5 bases and J lost 5; bases outside the gene matches: 11. The CDR3 runs 16 residues. The CDR3 here is CASSPSTGSRNEKLFF. The DNA of the CDR3 is TGTGCCAGCAGCCCATCGACAGGGTCTAGGAATGAAAAACTGTTTTTT.

CDR3 sequence reads: CASSPGADHGYTF. The CDR3, as DNA: TGTGCCAGCTCACCAGGGGCAGATCATGGCTACACCTTC. V gene TRBV18 combines with J gene TRBJ1-2, with D possibly TRBD1 on 5 matching bases. V was clipped by 2 bases and J by 6 bases, with 10 bases between them. CDR3 size: 13 residues. Germline loops: CDR1 KGHSH, CDR2 LQKENI.

The chain uses TRBV7-2 and TRBJ1-1; unclear D gene. Germline CDR1 is SGHTA and CDR2 is FQGNSA. The CDR3 covers 13 residues. The V gene lost 1 base and the J gene lost 1 base, with 4 bases spanning the gap. CDR3 in amino acids: CASSLGRNTEAFF. CDR3 in DNA: TGTGCCAGCAGCTTAGGGAGGAACACTGAAGCTTTCTTT.

The rearrangement uses TRBV6-1 and TRBJ2-5; maybe TRBD2 (6 bases). Trimming took 7 bases from V and 3 from J, leaving 15 bases between them. CDR3 length: 14 amino acids. Germline V gene sequence: CDR1 MNHNS, CDR2 SASEGT. CDR3 sequence reads: CASTPSGQEETQYF. The DNA of the CDR3 is TGTGCCAGCACTCCCAGCGGGCAGGAAGAGACCCAGTACTTC.

This sequence joins TRBV11-3 and TRBJ2-3; D uncertain. The CDR3 length is 15 residues. The V gene lost 3 bases and the J gene lost 4 bases, with 14 bases spanning the gap. Germline CDR1 is SGHNT and CDR2 is YENEEA. The CDR3 DNA reads as TGTGCCAGCAGCTTGTTCGGTGAGGATGCAGATACGCAGTATTTT. Its translation: CASSLFGEDADTQYF.